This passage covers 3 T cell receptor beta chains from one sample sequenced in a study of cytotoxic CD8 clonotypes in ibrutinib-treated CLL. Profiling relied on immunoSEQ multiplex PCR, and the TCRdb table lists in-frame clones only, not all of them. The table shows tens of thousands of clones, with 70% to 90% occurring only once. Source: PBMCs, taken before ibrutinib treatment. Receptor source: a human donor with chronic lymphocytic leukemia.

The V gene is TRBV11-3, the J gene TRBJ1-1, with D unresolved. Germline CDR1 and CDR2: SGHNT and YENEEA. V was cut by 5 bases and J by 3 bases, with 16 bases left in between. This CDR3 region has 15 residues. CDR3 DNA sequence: TGTGCCAGCAGCCAAGAATCGACATGGGACACTGAAGCTTTCTTT. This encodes CASSQESTWDTEAFF.

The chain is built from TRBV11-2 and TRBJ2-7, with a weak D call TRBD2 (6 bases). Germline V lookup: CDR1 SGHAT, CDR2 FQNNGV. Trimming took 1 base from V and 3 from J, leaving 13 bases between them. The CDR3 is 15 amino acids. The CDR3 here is CASSLASGRNYEQYF. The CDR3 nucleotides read TGTGCCAGCAGCTTAGCCTCCGGGAGAAACTACGAGCAGTACTTC.

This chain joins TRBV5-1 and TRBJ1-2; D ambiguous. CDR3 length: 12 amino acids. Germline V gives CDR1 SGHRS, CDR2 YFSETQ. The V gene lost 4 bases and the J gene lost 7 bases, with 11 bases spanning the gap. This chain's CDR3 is CASSESGSGYTF. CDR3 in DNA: TGCGCCAGCAGCGAGTCTGGCAGTGGCTACACCTTC.